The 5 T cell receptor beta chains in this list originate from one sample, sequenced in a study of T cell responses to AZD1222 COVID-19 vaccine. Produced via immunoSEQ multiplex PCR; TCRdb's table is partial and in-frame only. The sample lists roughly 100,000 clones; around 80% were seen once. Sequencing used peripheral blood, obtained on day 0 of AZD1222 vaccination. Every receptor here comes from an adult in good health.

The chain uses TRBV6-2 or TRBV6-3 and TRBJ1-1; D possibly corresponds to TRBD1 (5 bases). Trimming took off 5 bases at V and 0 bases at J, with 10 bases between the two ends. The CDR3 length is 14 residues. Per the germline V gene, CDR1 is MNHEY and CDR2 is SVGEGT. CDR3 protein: CASSLDRVNTEAFF. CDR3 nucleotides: TGTGCCAGCAGTCTCGACAGAGTGAACACTGAAGCTTTCTTT.

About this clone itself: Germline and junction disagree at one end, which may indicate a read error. CDR3 sequence: CASSQAYTGELLF. DNA for the CDR3: TGCGCCAGCAGCCAAGCGTACACCGGGGAGCTGCTTTTT. The chain combines TRBV4-1 with TRBJ2-2; maybe TRBD2 (5 bases). This CDR3 contains 13 residues. Germline assignment: CDR1 MGHRA and CDR2 YSYEKL.

CDR3 sequence: CASSQDRGGPNTEAFF. DNA for the CDR3: TGTGCCAGCAGCCAAGACAGGGGGGGTCCGAACACTGAAGCTTTCTTT. The chain employs TRBV3-1 (or the pseudogene TRBV3-2) and TRBJ1-1; TRBD1 matches 7 bases. CDR3 length: 16 amino acids. Germline CDR1 is LGHDT and CDR2 is YNNKEL (reference sequence). J gave up 1 base and V 0 bases, and 5 bases lay outside the gene matches.

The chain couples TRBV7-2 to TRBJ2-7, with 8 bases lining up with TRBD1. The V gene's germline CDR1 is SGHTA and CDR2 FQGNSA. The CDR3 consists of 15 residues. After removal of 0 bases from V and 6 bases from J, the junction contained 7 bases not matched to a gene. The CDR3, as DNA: TGTGCCAGCAGCTTAGCGTCCAGGGGGCGTAGCGAGCAGTACTTC. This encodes CASSLASRGRSEQYF.

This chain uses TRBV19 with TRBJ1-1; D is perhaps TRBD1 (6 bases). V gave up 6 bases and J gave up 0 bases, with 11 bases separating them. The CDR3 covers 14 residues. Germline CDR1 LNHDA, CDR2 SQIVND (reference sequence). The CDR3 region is CASRDRLMNTEAFF. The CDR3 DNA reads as TGTGCCAGTAGAGACAGGCTCATGAACACTGAAGCTTTCTTT.